The clone carrying this TCR beta chain showed up just a few times. TCRdb reanalyzed the PCR reads via MiXCR. The table lists approximately 20,000 clones, more than 10% of them singletons. None of the patients had undergone any treatment ahead of thyroid surgery. The CDR3 spans 13 residues. With 2 bases removed from V and 2 bases from J, the gap between germline ends came to 6 bases. This sample was taken from a study of metastatic and nonmetastatic thyroid tumors. The chain couples TRBV12-3 or TRBV12-4 to TRBJ1-2; no definite D call. This clonotype originated in a male donor with papillary thyroid cancer or a benign thyroid nodule (not recorded which). Some clones in this sample may be carry-over from other donors' samples. Sequencing used blood. The CDR3 sequence: CASSLSPNYGYTF. For the CDR3, the DNA is TGTGCCAGCAGTTTAAGCCCAAACTATGGCTACACCTTC.